Below are 29 T cell receptor beta chains sequenced from a single sample in a study of beta chain features in type 1 diabetes. Findings and caveats of the study: Among patients with Type 1 diabetes, TCRB CDR3s were moderately but significantly shorter in every one of the four CD4+ subsets.

cDNA synthesis used the whole RNA isolate, giving expressed TCRB sequences. Produced via immunoSEQ multiplex PCR; TCRdb's table is partial and in-frame only. Of 500,000 to 800,000 clones listed, around 12% are singletons. Antigens of these TCRs are unknown. The specimen sequenced was naive CD4+ T cells from blood. All receptors derive from a man aged 25 to 40 with type 1 diabetes.

The J gene is TRBJ1-4, the V gene TRBV11-3; tentatively, D is TRBD1 (6 bases). CDR1 is SGHNT, CDR2 YENEEA, per germline. Trimming shortened V by 6 bases and J by 4 bases, and 12 bases separated the two germline ends. This CDR3 is built from 14 residues. The CDR3 spells CASSTGTHNEKLFF. CDR3 in DNA: TGTGCCAGCAGTACCGGGACACATAATGAAAAACTGTTTTTT.

The V gene is TRBV7-6, the J gene TRBJ2-1; D is undetermined. Germline CDR1 and CDR2: SGHVS and FNYEAQ. This CDR3 spans 15 amino acids. V lost 5 bases and J 1 base, leaving 12 bases between the germline ends. CDR3 nucleotide sequence: TGTGCCAGCAGCCCCGGCCGTAGTTCCTACAATGAGCAGTTCTTC. As protein: CASSPGRSSYNEQFF. Supplemented by reference TRBV7-6 and TRBJ2-1, the full variable domain reads GAGVSQSPRYKVTKRGQDVALRCDPISGHVSLYWYRQALGQGPEFLTYFNYEAQQDKSGLPNDRFSAERPEGSISTLTIQRTEQRDSAMYRCASSPGRSSYNEQFFGPGTRLTVL.

Only a few counts were recorded for this clone. The chain carries TRBV29-1 and TRBJ1-5; 9 nucleotides align to TRBD1. The trim removed 7 bases at V and 2 bases at J, leaving 21 bases unmatched. Germline CDR1 is SQVTM and CDR2 is ANQGSEA. The CDR3 spans 19 residues. The CDR3 DNA is TGCAGCGCTGCTCCTTCTGACCGGGACAGGGATAGTGGCAATCAGCCCCAGCATTTT. Translation: CSAAPSDRDRDSGNQPQHF.

This clone was observed a handful of times. This chain connects TRBV5-5 to TRBJ1-2; 7 nucleotides agree with TRBD1. CDR3 length equals 12 residues. The germline CDR1 and CDR2 sequences are SGHKS and YYEKEE (reference sequence). With 0 bases clipped from V and 12 bases from J, the junction kept 5 bases outside the gene matches. The CDR3 coding sequence is TGTGCCAGCAGCTTGGCCGACAGGGAGAACACCTTC. Its translation is CASSLADRENTF.

The chain recombines TRBV25-1 with TRBJ1-3; no reliable D call. The CDR3 contains 15 residues. Germline CDR1 and CDR2: MGHDK and SYGVNS. V lost 4 bases and J lost 1, with 11 bases in between. The DNA for the CDR3 is TGTGCCAGCAGTGGCGTTGGTGGGTCTGGAAACACCATATATTTT. It specifies CASSGVGGSGNTIYF.

This clone turned up a few times. The chain's CDR3 is CASSPDRGGTQYF. In DNA, the CDR3 is TGTGCCAGCAGTCCGGACAGGGGAGGGACCCAGTACTTC. The V and J genes are TRBV7-2 and TRBJ2-5, with 9 bases identical to TRBD1. Germline V gene lookup returns CDR1 SGHTA and CDR2 FQGNSA. J gave up 7 bases and V 6 bases, and 6 bases lay outside the gene matches. This CDR3 comprises 13 residues.

In its sample, this clone was seen a few times. The V and J genes are TRBV30 and TRBJ1-5, with D unclear. Trimming cost V 1 base and J 0 bases, with 13 bases left between them. The CDR3 consists of 16 residues. Germline assignment: CDR1 GTSNPN and CDR2 SVGIG (reference sequence). The CDR3 reads CAWSGTVPYSNQPQHF. The DNA for the CDR3 is TGTGCCTGGAGTGGGACGGTCCCTTATAGCAATCAGCCCCAGCATTTT.

This clone was detected only a few times. The V call is TRBV5-4, the J call TRBJ2-1; 9 nucleotides agree with TRBD2. The germline V gene encodes CDR1 SGHNT and CDR2 YYREEE (reference sequence). The J segment lost 8 bases and the V segment lost 5 bases, leaving 5 bases of the junction unmatched. The CDR3 covers 13 residues. CDR3 loop: CASRRGGAYEQFF. The CDR3 coding sequence is TGTGCCAGCAGGCGCGGGGGGGCGTATGAGCAGTTCTTC.

This clone was seen more than once but under ten times. The rearrangement joins TRBV28 to TRBJ1-4; D remains ambiguous. Germline CDR1 is MDHEN and CDR2 is SYDVKM. This CDR3 comprises 12 residues. Between the trimmed V and J ends, which lost 4 bases and 0 bases, there was a span of 0 bases. CDR3 bases: TGTGCCAGCAGTTCAACTAATGAAAAACTGTTTTTT. Its translation: CASSSTNEKLFF.

This chain joins TRBV9 and TRBJ2-3; TRBD2 aligns across 8 bases. This CDR3 is 14 amino acids long. Germline V gives CDR1 SGDLS, CDR2 YYNGEE. Trimming cost V 1 base and J 6 bases; bases outside gene matches: 4. The CDR3 spells CASSVRASGDTQYF. The CDR3, as DNA: TGTGCCAGCAGCGTAAGGGCTAGCGGGGATACGCAGTATTTT.

The chain carries TRBV5-1 and TRBJ2-1; 7 bases line up with TRBD1. Per germline, CDR1 SGHRS and CDR2 YFSETQ. CDR3 length equals 16 residues. V was pared by 4 bases and J by 6 bases, with 13 bases of the junction left unmatched. The DNA of the CDR3 is TGCGCCAGCAGCCCCCAACACAGGGGATACGGCAATGAGCAGTTCTTC. It is translated as CASSPQHRGYGNEQFF.

The genes are TRBV19 and TRBJ2-5; D gene ambiguous. CDR1 is LNHDA, CDR2 SQIVND, per germline (reference sequence). The CDR3 has 15 amino acids. Trimming took off 5 bases at V and 1 base at J, with 14 bases between the two ends. DNA of the CDR3: TGTGCCAGTAGTGCAGGACCTGGGCCCCAAGAGACCCAGTACTTC. It codes for CASSAGPGPQETQYF.

About this clone: Other DNA sequences in the sample encode the same CDR3. The chain joins TRBV29-1 to TRBJ2-1, with D hard to call. The germline V gene has CDR1 SQVTM and CDR2 ANQGSEA. V was trimmed by 4 bases and J by 0 bases, leaving 7 bases between them. The CDR3 totals 13 residues. The CDR3 DNA sequence: TGCAGCGTTGTGGCGAGCTCCTACAATGAGCAGTTCTTC. As protein: CSVVASSYNEQFF.

The table lists this clone with a few counts. V gene TRBV23-1 combines with J gene TRBJ1-3; possible D gene TRBD1, 5 bases. TRBV23-1 is noted as an ORF with a role that remains uncertain. The length of the CDR3 is 14 residues. In DNA form, the CDR3 reads TGCGCTTGGGGCGAGGGGCGAAGAGGAAACACCATATATTTT. Its translation is CAWGEGRRGNTIYF.

This clone has just a few counts. This chain uses TRBV11-2 with TRBJ2-1; no clear D gene. This CDR3 spans 13 amino acids. Germline assignment: CDR1 SGHAT and CDR2 FQNNGV. Trimming stripped 5 bases from V and 0 bases from J, with 5 bases between. Written as DNA, the CDR3 is TGTGCCAGCAGCCCTCCCTCCTACAATGAGCAGTTCTTC. This gives the protein CASSPPSYNEQFF.

The chain uses TRBV27 and TRBJ2-5; D is perhaps TRBD1 (6 bases). This CDR3 spans 13 amino acids. Germline V gives CDR1 MNHEY, CDR2 SMNVEV (reference sequence). Between the trimmed V and J ends, which lost 3 bases and 3 bases, there was a span of 8 bases. CDR3 sequence (DNA): TGTGCCAGCAGTTTCACAGGGAAAGAGACCCAGTACTTC. It encodes CASSFTGKETQYF.

This clone came up once. The J gene is TRBJ1-1, the V gene TRBV6-1, with TRBD1 identical over 8 bases. CDR3 size: 13 residues. Germline loops: CDR1 MNHNS, CDR2 SASEGT. After removal of 6 bases from V and 5 bases from J, the junction contained 5 bases not matched to a gene. This CDR3 reads CASRQGVGTEAFF. Here the CDR3 DNA reads TGTGCCAGCAGACAGGGGGTAGGGACTGAAGCTTTCTTT.

The chain links TRBV6-1 to TRBJ2-7; no definite D call. CDR3 length: 14 residues. Trimming stripped 7 bases from V and 0 bases from J, with 13 bases between. The germline CDR1 and CDR2 sequences are MNHNS and SASEGT. CDR3 residues: CASMKGPSSYEQYF. The CDR3 DNA reads as TGTGCCAGCATGAAGGGCCCCAGCTCCTACGAGCAGTACTTC.

The V call is TRBV19, the J call TRBJ1-1; D perhaps matches TRBD1 (6 bases). This CDR3 contains 13 residues. The V end was cut by 8 bases, the J end by 2 bases, with 12 bases between. Germline CDR1 LNHDA, CDR2 SQIVND (reference sequence). The DNA for the CDR3 is TGTGCCAGTTCAGGACAGAAAAACACTGAAGCTTTCTTT. Translating gives CASSGQKNTEAFF.

The V gene is TRBV9, the J gene TRBJ2-3; D not certain. V was clipped by 1 base and J by 0 bases, with 6 bases between them. This CDR3 region has 14 residues. CDR1 and CDR2 from the germline V gene are SGDLS and YYNGEE. CDR3 DNA sequence: TGTGCCAGCAGCGTAACAACTAGCACAGATACGCAGTATTTT. Its translation is CASSVTTSTDTQYF.

This clone came up once. This chain connects TRBV6-1 to TRBJ1-5, with no clear D. Deletions cut 3 bases from V and 4 bases from J, with 4 bases between. The length of the CDR3 is 12 residues. Germline values: CDR1 MNHNS, CDR2 SASEGT. CDR3 coding DNA: TGTGCCAGCAGTGACATGAATCAGCCCCAGCATTTT. Translating it yields CASSDMNQPQHF.

This clone occurred once. The chain links TRBV6-5 to TRBJ1-2, with unresolved D. Germline assignment: CDR1 MNHEY and CDR2 SVGAGI. Trimming stripped 0 bases from V and 5 bases from J, with 16 bases between. This CDR3 region has 16 residues. The CDR3 is CASSYSILTGSYGYTF. Here the CDR3 DNA reads TGTGCCAGCAGTTACTCGATATTAACGGGGAGTTATGGCTACACCTTC.

The chain recombines TRBV29-1 with TRBJ2-3; D is unclear. This CDR3 region has 15 residues. Looked up from germline, CDR1 is SQVTM and CDR2 is ANQGSEA. Trimming pared 5 bases from V and 0 bases from J, leaving 15 bases between. The CDR3 spells CSVRLSAYSTDTQYF. CDR3 nucleotides: TGCAGCGTTCGTCTTTCGGCTTACAGCACAGATACGCAGTATTTT.

The table lists this clone with a few counts. The chain links TRBV30 to TRBJ2-2, with 8 bases identical to TRBD2. This CDR3 has 18 residues. Germline lookup yields CDR1 GTSNPN and CDR2 SVGIG (reference sequence). V dropped 8 bases and J dropped 4; count of bases not matched to a gene: 21. The CDR3 DNA follows: TGTGCCGTGGCCCTTAGGACTAGCCCATGGGGGGGCACCGGGGAGCTGTTTTTT. The encoded protein is CAVALRTSPWGGTGELFF.

This clone has ten or more counts. This rearrangement joins TRBV4-3 to TRBJ2-4, with a weak D call TRBD2 (6 bases). CDR1 LGHNA and CDR2 YSLEER come from the germline V gene. This CDR3 contains 14 residues. V lost 0 bases and J lost 8, with 11 bases in between. The CDR3 region has the DNA TGCGCCAGCAGCCAAGAGGGCCCGGGGGACATTCAGTACTTC. It specifies CASSQEGPGDIQYF.

This clone was picked up a small number of times. The rearrangement joins TRBV15 to TRBJ2-3; no reliable D call. The CDR3 loop spans 14 amino acids. Per the germline V gene, CDR1 is LNHNV and CDR2 is YYDKDF (reference sequence). Trimming took 0 bases from V and 0 from J, leaving 4 bases between them. This CDR3 reads CATSRDGSTDTQYF. The CDR3 DNA follows: TGTGCCACCAGCAGAGACGGGAGCACAGATACGCAGTATTTT.

The chain recombines TRBV4-2 with TRBJ2-3, with 7 bases matching TRBD2. The germline gives CDR1 LGHNA, CDR2 YNFKEQ. V gave up 4 bases and J gave up 0 bases; unmatched junction bases: 7. This CDR3 has 16 residues. The CDR3 sequence: CASSPSGEPSTDTQYF. CDR3 nucleotides: TGTGCCAGCAGCCCGAGCGGGGAACCTAGCACAGATACGCAGTATTTT.

The chain links TRBV4-3 to TRBJ2-3, with D possibly TRBD2 on 6 matching bases. Looked up from germline, CDR1 is LGHNA and CDR2 is YSLEER. The CDR3 has 15 residues. V lost 4 bases, J lost 4 bases, and 15 bases lay in between. This CDR3 is CASSPTVAVSDTQYF. For the CDR3, the DNA is TGCGCCAGCAGCCCGACAGTAGCGGTCTCAGATACGCAGTATTTT.

This chain joins TRBV4-3 and TRBJ2-7; a weak D match, TRBD1 (6 bases). In germline, CDR1 is LGHNA, CDR2 YSLEER. This CDR3 region has 17 residues. Deletions cut 0 bases from V and 0 bases from J, with 15 bases between. CDR3 nucleotides: TGCGCCAGCAGCCAAGATGTCCGGACAGTTAGCTCCTACGAGCAGTACTTC. This sequence encodes CASSQDVRTVSSYEQYF.